Sequencing of this TCR beta chain was carried out in a study of blood T cell repertoires in COVID-19. Study as a whole: COVID-19 samples collected from the United States, Italy and Spain covered acute and convalescent phases. The cDNA or gDNA used as material had been derived from T cells, B-cell-depleted T cells, or PBMCs.

Using immunoSEQ multiplex PCR, the repertoire was profiled, and TCRdb retains in-frame clones only, with some absent. This sample yields more than 300,000 clones, of which around nine tenths are seen a single time; approximately 3.5% belongs to the top ten. In this sample, this clone turned up once. This CDR3 is 15 amino acids long. V was trimmed by 1 base and J by 0 bases, leaving 7 bases between them. Germline V lookup: CDR1 SGHRS, CDR2 YFSETQ. J is TRBJ1-4 and V is TRBV5-1, with D unclear. Sequencing was performed on peripheral blood. This TCR was recovered from a woman in her late teens or twenties who had recovered from COVID-19. CDR3 DNA: TGCGCCAGCAGCTTGACATCCACAACTAATGAAAAACTGTTTTTT. This gives the protein CASSLTSTTNEKLFF.